The 26 T cell receptor beta chains listed next were all sequenced from one sample in a study of shared clonotypes between healthy human individuals. Assay: immunoSEQ multiplex PCR; the TCRdb copy retains only in-frame clones and omits some. The sample includes roughly 660,000 clones, less than 95% seen only once; the top ten take more than 30%. Specimen: memory CD8+ T cells from PBMCs. As to subset: CD45RO+ cells pooled with CCR7-negative TemRA cells. Receptors originate from a young man in good health. Some clones in this sample may be carry-over from other donors' samples.

The V call is TRBV5-8, the J call TRBJ2-5, with D possibly being TRBD1 (5 bases). Between the trimmed V and J ends, which lost 2 bases and 0 bases, there was a span of 11 bases. The CDR3 contains 15 residues. The germline V gene encodes CDR1 SGHTS and CDR2 YDEGEE. The CDR3 is CASSFGHYYQETQYF. CDR3 nucleotides: TGTGCCAGCAGCTTCGGACACTACTACCAAGAGACCCAGTACTTC. Together with reference TRBV5-8 and TRBJ2-5, the CDR3 gives the full variable domain: EAGVTQSPTHLIKTRGQQATLRCSPISGHTSVYWYQQALGLGLQFLLWYDEGEERNRGNFPPRFSGRQFPNYSSELNVNALELEDSALYLCASSFGHYYQETQYFGPGTRLLVL.

The chain recombines TRBV12-2 with TRBJ2-1; the table names TRBD2, a call not compared with the DNA. TRBV12-2 is a pseudogene. This CDR3 region has 13 residues. The CDR3: CASAAGLYNEQFF. The CDR3 DNA is TGTGCAAGTGCTGCGGGCTTATACAATGAGCAGTTCTTC.

This chain links TRBV6-5 with TRBJ1-2, with a weak D call TRBD1 (5 bases). Germline V CDR1 and CDR2: MNHEY, SVGAGI. V was trimmed by 0 bases and J by 4 bases, leaving 12 bases between them. CDR3 length equals 15 residues. CDR3 DNA sequence: TGTGCCAGCAGTTACTCTTCGGGGCCGGGCTATGGCTACACCTTC. This translates into CASSYSSGPGYGYTF.

The chain employs TRBV10-3 and TRBJ2-5; 10 bases map to TRBD2. Germline lookup yields CDR1 ENHRY and CDR2 SYGVKD. CDR3 length: 15 residues. After removal of 8 bases from V and 3 bases from J, the junction contained 9 bases not matched to a gene. CDR3 in DNA: TGTGCCATCGCATGGACTAGCGGAGGAAAAGAGACCCAGTACTTC. Its translation is CAIAWTSGGKETQYF.

This chain connects TRBV7-9 to TRBJ2-7; 9 bases agree with TRBD2. Germline values: CDR1 SEHNR, CDR2 FQNEAQ (reference sequence). Trimming at V came to 11 bases and at J to 5 bases, leaving 10 bases not matched to a gene. CDR3 length: 13 residues. CDR3 amino acids: CAAAGGPRNEQYF. Written as DNA, the CDR3 is TGTGCCGCGGCGGGAGGGCCTCGAAACGAGCAGTACTTC.

The chain uses TRBV7-2 and TRBJ1-1; D is uncertain. This CDR3 spans 14 amino acids. CDR1 is SGHTA, CDR2 FQGNSA, per germline. The V gene lost 4 bases and the J gene lost 6 bases, with 15 bases spanning the gap. CDR3 coding DNA: TGTGCCAGCAGCTCGGGCTCGGGGATTCCTGAAGCTTTCTTT. Its translation: CASSSGSGIPEAFF.

The chain links TRBV29-1 to TRBJ1-1; TRBD1 might be the D (5 bases). Germline V gene data show CDR1 as SQVTM and CDR2 as ANQGSEA. This CDR3 spans 14 amino acids. The CDR3: CSGGGGPTNTEAFF. CDR3 in DNA: TGCAGTGGGGGGGGAGGGCCCACGAACACTGAAGCTTTCTTT. The entire variable domain, with the rest obtained from reference TRBV29-1 and TRBJ1-1, is as follows: SAVISQKPSRDICQRGTSLTIQCQVDSQVTMMFWYRQQPGQSLTLIATANQGSEATYESGFVIDKFPISRPNLTFSTLTVSNMSPEDSSIYLCSGGGGPTNTEAFFGQGTRLTVV.

The CDR3 DNA follows: TGTGCCAGCAGTTCTCGACAGGGATCGAACACTGAAGCTTTCTTT. It is translated as CASSSRQGSNTEAFF. The chain is built from TRBV28 and TRBJ1-1, with TRBD1 matching over 7 bases. The CDR3 runs 15 residues. CDR1 and CDR2 from the germline V gene are MDHEN and SYDVKM. V was clipped by 4 bases and J by 1 base; unmatched bases: 6.

This chain links TRBV28 with TRBJ2-5; tentatively, D is TRBD1 (6 bases). The CDR3 loop spans 13 amino acids. Germline CDR1 reads MDHEN; CDR2 reads SYDVKM. Trimming left V 5 bases short and J 3 bases short, with 10 bases between. CDR3 sequence: CASSLGGKETQYF. The CDR3 DNA follows: TGTGCCAGCAGTCTAGGGGGAAAAGAGACCCAGTACTTC.

The chain combines TRBV6-1 with TRBJ2-5, with TRBD2 identical over 14 bases. Per the germline V gene, CDR1 is MNHNS and CDR2 is SASEGT. With V trimmed by 4 bases and J by 3 bases, 4 bases remained unmatched. The CDR3 is 16 amino acids. The CDR3 sequence is CASSAWGLAGEETQYF. DNA for the CDR3: TGTGCCAGCAGTGCTTGGGGACTAGCGGGAGAAGAGACCCAGTACTTC.

The V gene is TRBV11-2, the J gene TRBJ1-2; 8 bases agree with TRBD1. Looked up from germline, CDR1 is SGHAT and CDR2 is FQNNGV. V gave up 2 bases and J gave up 2 bases; unmatched junction bases: 13. This CDR3 has 18 residues. CDR3 DNA: TGTGCCAGCAGCTTACGCCTTCCGGGACAGGAGACGAACTATGGCTACACCTTC. This translates into CASSLRLPGQETNYGYTF. The full variable domain, its missing parts supplied by reference TRBV11-2 and TRBJ1-2, is EAGVAQSPRYKIIEKRQSVAFWCNPISGHATLYWYQQILGQGPKLLIQFQNNGVVDDSQLPKDRFSAERLKGVDSTLKIQPAKLEDSAVYLCASSLRLPGQETNYGYTFGSGTRLTVV.

The V gene is TRBV11-3, the J gene TRBJ2-2, with 11 bases identical to TRBD2. V was clipped by 5 bases and J by 2 bases; unmatched bases: 4. CDR3 length: 16 amino acids. Germline V gene lookup returns CDR1 SGHNT and CDR2 YENEEA. CDR3 in DNA: TGTGCCAGCAGCGCGGGACTAGCGGCTAACACCGGGGAGCTGTTTTTT. This gives the protein CASSAGLAANTGELFF.

This clone has a count of ten or more. This chain links TRBV2 with TRBJ2-7, with 9 bases aligning to TRBD2. The CDR3 contains 17 residues. V shed 3 bases, J shed 3 bases, and the junction held 12 bases outside the gene matches. Germline CDR1 SNHLY, CDR2 FYNNEI. CDR3 region: CASSEGAGTSIFYEQYF. CDR3 sequence (DNA): TGTGCCAGCAGTGAGGGGGCCGGGACTAGCATTTTCTACGAGCAGTACTTC.

This clone was recorded once. The chain employs TRBV6-1 and TRBJ2-7; 10 nucleotides line up with TRBD2. The germline CDR1 and CDR2 sequences are MNHNS and SASEGT. The CDR3 loop spans 15 amino acids. Trimming took 6 bases from V and 3 from J; bases not matched to a gene: 8. The chain's CDR3 is CASSLGLAVVYEQYF. In DNA, the CDR3 is TGTGCCAGCAGCTTAGGACTAGCGGTCGTCTACGAGCAGTACTTC.

The chain employs TRBV27 and TRBJ2-3; 8 bases are shared with TRBD2. Trimming cost V 3 bases and J 6 bases; bases outside gene matches: 14. Germline V lookup: CDR1 MNHEY, CDR2 SMNVEV (reference sequence). The length of the CDR3 is 17 residues. CDR3: CASSLTGTSGVRDTQYF. CDR3 nucleotide sequence: TGTGCCAGCAGTTTGACCGGGACTAGTGGGGTTCGGGATACGCAGTATTTT.

The rearrangement links TRBV6-6 to TRBJ2-5; 11 positions agree with TRBD2. Germline values: CDR1 MNHNY, CDR2 SVGAGI (reference sequence). The length of the CDR3 is 15 residues. The junction had 4 bases not matched to a gene; V was cut back by 2 bases and J by 5 bases. The CDR3 DNA sequence: TGTGCCAGCAGTTACCCGACTAGCGGGATGGAGACCCAGTACTTC. This encodes CASSYPTSGMETQYF.

Regarding this clone: This sample includes further DNA sequences coding for the same CDR3. J is TRBJ2-7 and V is TRBV28, with D unclear. Germline V CDR1 and CDR2: MDHEN, SYDVKM. The V end was cut by 5 bases, the J end by 7 bases, with 6 bases between. This CDR3 spans 10 amino acids. The chain's CDR3 is CASSLREQYF. CDR3 sequence (DNA): TGTGCCAGCAGTCTGAGGGAGCAGTACTTC.

The V gene is TRBV5-1, the J gene TRBJ2-7; 9 nucleotides line up with TRBD1. Trimming took 0 bases from V and 4 from J; bases not matched to a gene: 5. Looked up from germline, CDR1 is SGHRS and CDR2 is YFSETQ. The CDR3 has 15 amino acids. The CDR3: CASSLVGTGTYEQYF. Written as DNA, the CDR3 is TGCGCCAGCAGCTTGGTCGGGACAGGGACATACGAGCAGTACTTC.

As DNA, the CDR3 is TGTGCCAGCAGCTTAAGACTAGCGGGAGTCTCAGATACGCAGTATTTT. Translated: CASSLRLAGVSDTQYF. The rearrangement links TRBV7-9 to TRBJ2-3, with TRBD2 matching over 12 bases. The CDR3 spans 16 residues. V lost 2 bases, J lost 4 bases, and 4 bases stayed unmatched. Germline lookup yields CDR1 SEHNR and CDR2 FQNEAQ (reference sequence).

V gene TRBV5-8 combines with J gene TRBJ2-7; the D is unclear. V was pared by 2 bases and J by 5 bases, with 17 bases between. The CDR3 runs to 15 residues. CDR1 SGHTS and CDR2 YDEGEE come from the germline V gene. The CDR3 sequence: CASSFGLSLSNEQYF. CDR3 DNA sequence: TGTGCCAGCAGCTTCGGGCTCTCCCTAAGCAACGAGCAGTACTTC.

The count of this clone is one. This chain uses TRBV28 with TRBJ2-3; 12 bases are a match to TRBD2. V lost 3 bases, J lost 4 bases, and 5 bases stayed unmatched. The germline CDR1 and CDR2 sequences are MDHEN and SYDVKM. The CDR3 covers 16 residues. The CDR3 bases are TGTGCCAGCAGTTTCCCCCTAGCGGGAGGGTCAGATACGCAGTATTTT. This sequence encodes CASSFPLAGGSDTQYF.

The rearrangement uses TRBV19 and TRBJ2-3; 7 bases match TRBD2. V lost 5 bases, J lost 0 bases, and 5 bases stayed unmatched. Germline V gene lookup returns CDR1 LNHDA and CDR2 SQIVND (reference sequence). CDR3 size: 15 residues. CDR3 loop: CASSGRAGSTDTQYF. The CDR3 DNA follows: TGTGCCAGTAGTGGGAGGGCGGGGAGCACAGATACGCAGTATTTT.

A single count supports this clone. The CDR3 spells CASSLWQGSTDTQYF. In DNA, the CDR3 is TGTGCCAGCAGTTTATGGCAGGGGAGCACAGATACGCAGTATTTT. This chain connects TRBV28 to TRBJ2-3, with D possibly matching TRBD1 (6 bases). The CDR3 contains 15 residues. Germline CDR1 MDHEN, CDR2 SYDVKM. The ends were cut back, 0 bases at V and 0 bases at J, with 7 bases in the middle.

The CDR3 nucleotides read TGTGCCAGCAGTTACTCGGGGTTTAATGAGCAGTTCTTC. Protein product: CASSYSGFNEQFF. The rearrangement joins TRBV28 to TRBJ2-1; a possible D gene is TRBD2 (5 bases). Trimming removed 4 bases at V and 7 bases at J, with 11 bases between. The length of the CDR3 is 13 residues. Germline CDR1 is MDHEN and CDR2 is SYDVKM.

This chain joins TRBV19 and TRBJ2-7; perhaps TRBD1 as D (5 bases). Germline values: CDR1 LNHDA, CDR2 SQIVND (reference sequence). V was shortened by 6 bases and J by 0 bases, with 15 bases between the two germline ends. The CDR3 length is 15 residues. The CDR3 protein is CASSETTQDSYEQYF. The CDR3 DNA sequence: TGTGCCAGTAGCGAGACGACACAGGACTCCTACGAGCAGTACTTC. Variable domain in full (rest from reference TRBV19 and TRBJ2-7): DGGITQSPKYLFRKEGQNVTLSCEQNLNHDAMYWYRQDPGQGLRLIYYSQIVNDFQKGDIAEGYSVSREKKESFPLTVTSAQKNPTAFYLCASSETTQDSYEQYFGPGTRLTVT.

The chain uses TRBV7-3 and TRBJ2-7, with 8 nucleotides matching TRBD1. Per the germline V gene, CDR1 is SGHTA and CDR2 is FQGTGA. V trimming: 5 bases; J trimming: 7 bases; junction bases outside the gene matches: 13. The CDR3 has 15 residues. CDR3 nucleotides: TGTGCCAGCAGCCTCGAGACCGACAGGGGAAGAGAGCAGTACTTC. As protein: CASSLETDRGREQYF.